Listed here is a single TCR beta chain. The CDR3 has 17 residues. The V and J ends lost 4 bases and 0 bases, in that order; junction bases with no gene match: 8. Germline CDR1 reads MGHDK; CDR2 reads SYGVNS. Participants were aged about 18 to 90 years, lived in some 23 US areas, and enrolled virtually. Per the original data handling: Estimation of nucleated cell counts was performed using reference gene primer amplification. Using immunoSEQ multiplex PCR, the repertoire was profiled, and TCRdb retains in-frame clones only, with some absent. V and J calls and clone size are copied from that table; D and trimming were computed from the DNA. The sample has some 230,000 clones; roughly 80% are singletons. These data come from a study of blood T cell repertoires in COVID-19. The overall study: The United States, Italy and Spain supplied acute and convalescent COVID-19 samples.

This sequence originates from a woman aged 40 to 50 with acute COVID-19. The specimen was PBMCs or T cells enriched from blood (not recorded which). The chain employs TRBV25-1 and TRBJ1-3, with TRBD1 matching over 8 bases. The CDR3 region is CASSAPTGANSGNTIYF. In DNA, the CDR3 is TGTGCCAGCAGTGCCCCGACAGGGGCTAACTCTGGAAACACCATATATTTT.